This T cell receptor (beta chain) appears in the sequencing data of a study of blood T cells in healthy people across ages. Points from the study as a whole: Donor CMV infection status was unknown, possibly confounding age-related changes in expanded clonotypes.

CDR1 and CDR2 from the germline V gene are ENHRY and SYGVKD. The CDR3 covers 14 residues. Concerning this clonotype itself: Antigen specificity is unknown.

A second about 6 to 12 cycle PCR used barcoded and J-beta primers. TCRdb ran MiXCR on the 5' RACE reads and lists one entry per CDR3 protein. The sample shows 750,000 to 1,000,000 distinct CDR3 sequences, 25% to 30% of them seen only once. This same sample was also part of a study on T cells of mothers and their children.

The material sequenced was blood. The sequence came from a woman in her forties in good health. The rearrangement uses TRBV10-3 and TRBJ2-4, with D perhaps TRBD1 (5 bases). The closer fit of TRBJ2-7 to the DNA end suggests the J call may be wrong. The DNA for the CDR3 is TGTGCCATCAGGGCAGGGCAGGGCGCCTACGAGCAGTACTTC. It yields the protein CAIRAGQGAYEQYF.